The rows below give T cell receptor beta chains drawn from one sample of a study of OX40 agonist ivuxolimab in advanced cancers. Assay used: immunoSEQ multiplex PCR; TCRdb lists only in-frame clones, some missing. The sample carries fewer than 90,000 clones, approximately 90% recorded once. The sample in question was CD4+ or CD8+ T cells sorted from blood, obtained in a trial of the OX40 agonist ivuxolimab. These receptors all come from an adult with an advanced solid tumor such as melanoma, head and neck, liver or kidney cancer. CDR3s include the opening cysteine and the closing phenylalanine or tryptophan. Fields, in order: J gene, V gene, CDR3 protein.

J gene: TRBJ1-2
V gene: TRBV28
CDR3 protein: CASSVTGFAKNYGYTF

J gene: TRBJ1-2
V gene: TRBV10-1
CDR3 protein: CASSESPLGLQENYGYTF

J gene: TRBJ1-2
V gene: TRBV5-4
CDR3 protein: CASSRQGTNYGYTF

J gene: TRBJ1-4
V gene: TRBV13
CDR3 protein: CASSLTGENEKLFF

J gene: TRBJ1-5
V gene: TRBV9
CDR3 protein: CASSVTPGLNQPQHF

J gene: TRBJ2-3
V gene: TRBV7-2
CDR3 protein: CASSLRLGPSYTQYF

J gene: TRBJ2-3
V gene: TRBV4-3
CDR3 protein: CASSQDSGRGGRVDTQYF

J gene: TRBJ2-5
V gene: TRBV30
CDR3 protein: CAWEARGTQYF

J gene: TRBJ1-1
V gene: TRBV11-2
CDR3 protein: CASSFNRGGTEAFF

J gene: TRBJ2-1
V gene: TRBV5-4
CDR3 protein: CASSSLQEQFF

J gene: TRBJ1-1
V gene: TRBV7-9
CDR3 protein: CASSPLMNTEAFF

J gene: TRBJ2-7
V gene: TRBV7-6
CDR3 protein: CASSPGRGYEQYF

J gene: TRBJ1-1
V gene: TRBV5-1
CDR3 protein: CASHWGWGMNTEAFF

J gene: TRBJ2-5
V gene: TRBV7-2
CDR3 protein: CASSSRQGAGETQYF

J gene: TRBJ1-1
V gene: TRBV6-4
CDR3 protein: CASSEPAGGARNTEAFF

J gene: TRBJ1-2
V gene: TRBV13
CDR3 protein: CASGDRTGYTF

J gene: TRBJ2-6
V gene: TRBV6-1
CDR3 protein: CASRTGRTGANVLTF

J gene: TRBJ1-1
V gene: TRBV5-1
CDR3 protein: CASSLNLDEAEAFF

J gene: TRBJ1-3
V gene: TRBV5-5
CDR3 protein: CASSFGVSGNTIYF

J gene: TRBJ2-1
V gene: TRBV10-2
CDR3 protein: CASSDPGGGGRNEQFF

J gene: TRBJ2-5
V gene: TRBV18
CDR3 protein: CASSPSFGDIQETQYF

J gene: TRBJ2-3
V gene: TRBV11-2
CDR3 protein: CASSEGVGRGTDTQYF

J gene: TRBJ2-1
V gene: TRBV10-1
CDR3 protein: CASSSIAGGPRGEQFF

J gene: TRBJ1-1
V gene: TRBV10-3
CDR3 protein: CAISESGQGKAFF

J gene: TRBJ1-2
V gene: TRBV6-1
CDR3 protein: CASSARGEANYGYTF

J gene: TRBJ1-6
V gene: TRBV19
CDR3 protein: CASSEGGPNSPLHF

J gene: TRBJ1-6
V gene: TRBV30
CDR3 protein: CAWSVKGNNSPLHF

J gene: TRBJ2-5
V gene: TRBV6-1
CDR3 protein: CASSEGGGSETQYF

J gene: TRBJ2-7
V gene: TRBV6-6
CDR3 protein: CASSYSNPKTYEQYF

J gene: TRBJ2-7
V gene: TRBV5-1
CDR3 protein: CASSSTSGGTGEQYF

J gene: TRBJ1-1
V gene: TRBV7-9
CDR3 protein: CASSLLAGPNTEAFF

J gene: TRBJ1-4
V gene: TRBV7-6
CDR3 protein: CASSPFRGLSTNEKLFF

J gene: TRBJ2-7
V gene: TRBV5-1
CDR3 protein: CASSTTGTDPYEQYF

J gene: TRBJ1-2
V gene: TRBV19
CDR3 protein: CASSEQAGRRANYGYTF

J gene: TRBJ1-3
V gene: TRBV19
CDR3 protein: CASSTGTDFGNTIYF

J gene: TRBJ2-3
V gene: TRBV14
CDR3 protein: CASSQILAGVDTQYF

J gene: TRBJ1-3
V gene: TRBV10-3
CDR3 protein: CAIRAVTRSGNTIYF

J gene: TRBJ1-6
V gene: TRBV5-6
CDR3 protein: CASSYRDSYNSPLHF

J gene: TRBJ2-7
V gene: TRBV10-2
CDR3 protein: CASSGSGGTYEQYF

J gene: TRBJ2-5
V gene: TRBV20-1
CDR3 protein: CSARWEETQYF

J gene: TRBJ2-3
V gene: TRBV11-2
CDR3 protein: CASSPWTGKTDTQYF

J gene: TRBJ1-6
V gene: TRBV4-1
CDR3 protein: CASSQEIRTESNSPLHF

J gene: TRBJ2-7
V gene: TRBV6-5
CDR3 protein: CASSQINRGGEQYF

J gene: TRBJ2-3
V gene: TRBV2
CDR3 protein: CASSVPSGGRQDTQYF

J gene: TRBJ2-7
V gene: TRBV28
CDR3 protein: CASAYQGTGSSYEQYF

J gene: TRBJ2-5
V gene: TRBV18
CDR3 protein: CASSPGGRQETQYF

J gene: TRBJ1-3
V gene: TRBV11-2
CDR3 protein: CASSLTGFSGNTIYF

J gene: TRBJ1-6
V gene: TRBV6-5
CDR3 protein: CASSYLGQGISPLHF

J gene: TRBJ1-1
V gene: TRBV6-4
CDR3 protein: CASSDSGRSLKAFF

J gene: TRBJ1-1
V gene: TRBV2
CDR3 protein: CASPRRGDRGNTEAFF

J gene: TRBJ1-5
V gene: TRBV5-8
CDR3 protein: CASSQEGQRNQPQHF

J gene: TRBJ2-5
V gene: TRBV7-2
CDR3 protein: CASSLVKETQYF

J gene: TRBJ2-3
V gene: TRBV11-3
CDR3 protein: CASSSRTGIGTTDTQYF

J gene: TRBJ2-7
V gene: TRBV2
CDR3 protein: CASSGTGNEQYF

J gene: TRBJ2-2
V gene: TRBV12-5
CDR3 protein: CATPGQGLGGELFF